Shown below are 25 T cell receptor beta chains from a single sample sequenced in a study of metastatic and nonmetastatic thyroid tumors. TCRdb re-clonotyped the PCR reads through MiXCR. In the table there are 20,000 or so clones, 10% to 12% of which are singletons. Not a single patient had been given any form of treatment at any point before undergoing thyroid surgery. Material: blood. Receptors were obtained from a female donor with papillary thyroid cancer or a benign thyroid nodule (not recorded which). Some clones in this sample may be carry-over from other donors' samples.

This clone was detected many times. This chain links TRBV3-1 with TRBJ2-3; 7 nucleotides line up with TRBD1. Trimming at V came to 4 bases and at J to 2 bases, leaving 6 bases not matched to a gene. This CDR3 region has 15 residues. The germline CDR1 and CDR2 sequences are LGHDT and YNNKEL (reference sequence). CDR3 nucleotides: TGTGCCAGCAGCCTATCCGGGACAGTCACAGATACGCAGTATTTT. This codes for CASSLSGTVTDTQYF.

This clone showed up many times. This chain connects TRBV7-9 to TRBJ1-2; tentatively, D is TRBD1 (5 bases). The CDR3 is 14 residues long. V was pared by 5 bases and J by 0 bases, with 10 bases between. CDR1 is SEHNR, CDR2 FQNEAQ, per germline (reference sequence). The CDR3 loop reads CASSHPGTNYGYTF. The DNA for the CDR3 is TGTGCCAGCAGCCACCCAGGGACTAACTATGGCTACACCTTC.

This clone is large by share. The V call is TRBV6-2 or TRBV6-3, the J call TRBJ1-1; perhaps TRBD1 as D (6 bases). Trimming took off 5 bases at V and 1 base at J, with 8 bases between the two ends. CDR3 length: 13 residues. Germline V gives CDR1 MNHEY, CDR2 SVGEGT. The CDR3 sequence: CASSRTENTEAFF. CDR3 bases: TGTGCCAGCAGTCGGACAGAGAACACTGAAGCTTTCTTT.

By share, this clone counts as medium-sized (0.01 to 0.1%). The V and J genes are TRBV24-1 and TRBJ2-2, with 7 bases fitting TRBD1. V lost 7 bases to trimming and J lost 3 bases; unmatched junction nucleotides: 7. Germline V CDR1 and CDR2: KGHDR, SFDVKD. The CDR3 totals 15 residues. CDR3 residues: CATSHRGMDTGELFF. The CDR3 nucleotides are TGTGCCACCAGCCACAGGGGAATGGACACCGGGGAGCTGTTTTTT.

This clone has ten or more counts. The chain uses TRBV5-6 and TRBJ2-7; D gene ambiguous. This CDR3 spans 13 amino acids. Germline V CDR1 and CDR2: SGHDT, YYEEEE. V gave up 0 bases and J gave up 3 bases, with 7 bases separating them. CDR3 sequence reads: CASSLVGRYEQYF. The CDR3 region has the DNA TGTGCCAGCAGCTTGGTCGGACGCTACGAGCAGTACTTC.

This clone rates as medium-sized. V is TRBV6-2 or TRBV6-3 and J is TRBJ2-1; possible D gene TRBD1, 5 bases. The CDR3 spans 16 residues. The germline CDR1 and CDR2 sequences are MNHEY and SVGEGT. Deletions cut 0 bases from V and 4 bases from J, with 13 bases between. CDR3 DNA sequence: TGTGCCAGCAGTTACTCGAGGCAGGGTGGGTACAATGAGCAGTTCTTC. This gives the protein CASSYSRQGGYNEQFF.

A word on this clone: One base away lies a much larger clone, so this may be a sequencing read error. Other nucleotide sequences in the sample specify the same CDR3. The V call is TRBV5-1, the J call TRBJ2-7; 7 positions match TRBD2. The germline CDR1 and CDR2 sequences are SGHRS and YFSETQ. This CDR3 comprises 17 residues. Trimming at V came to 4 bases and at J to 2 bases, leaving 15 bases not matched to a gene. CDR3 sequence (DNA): TGCGCCAGCAGCCTGTTCCCTGGACTAGAGGGAGCCTACGAGCAGTACTTC. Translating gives CASSLFPGLEGAYEQYF.

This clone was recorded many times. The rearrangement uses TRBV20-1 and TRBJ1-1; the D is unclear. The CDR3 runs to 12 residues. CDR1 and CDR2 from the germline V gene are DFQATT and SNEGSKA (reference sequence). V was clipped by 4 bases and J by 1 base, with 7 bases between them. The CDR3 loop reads CSATRGNTEAFF. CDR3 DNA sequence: TGCAGTGCTACACGGGGGAACACTGAAGCTTTCTTT.

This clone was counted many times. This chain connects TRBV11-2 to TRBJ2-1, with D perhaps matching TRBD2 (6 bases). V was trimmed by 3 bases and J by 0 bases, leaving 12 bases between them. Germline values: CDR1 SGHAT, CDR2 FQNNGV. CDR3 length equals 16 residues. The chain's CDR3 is CASSLEGTYSYNEQFF. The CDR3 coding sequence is TGTGCCAGCAGCTTGGAGGGAACTTACTCCTACAATGAGCAGTTCTTC.

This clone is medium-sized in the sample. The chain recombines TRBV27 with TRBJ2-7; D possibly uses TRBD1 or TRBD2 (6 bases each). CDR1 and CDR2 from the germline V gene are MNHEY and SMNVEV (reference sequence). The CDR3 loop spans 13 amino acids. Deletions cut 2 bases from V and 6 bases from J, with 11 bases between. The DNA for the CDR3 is TGTGCCAGCAGTTTAATGGGGGGCCCCGAGCAGTACTTC. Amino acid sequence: CASSLMGGPEQYF.

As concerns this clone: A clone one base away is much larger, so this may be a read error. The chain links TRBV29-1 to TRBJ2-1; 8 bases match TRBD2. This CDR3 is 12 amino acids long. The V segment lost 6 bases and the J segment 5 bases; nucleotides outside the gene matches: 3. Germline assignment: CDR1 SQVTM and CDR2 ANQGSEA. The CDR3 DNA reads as TGCAGCGTCGGGGGGGCCAACAATGAGCAGTTCTTC. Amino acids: CSVGGANNEQFF.

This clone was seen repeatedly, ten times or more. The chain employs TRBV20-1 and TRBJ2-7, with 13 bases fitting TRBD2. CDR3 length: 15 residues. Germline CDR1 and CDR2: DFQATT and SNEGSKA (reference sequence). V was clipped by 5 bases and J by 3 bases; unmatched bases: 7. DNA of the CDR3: TGCAGTGCTCCCCGGACTAGCGGGAGTCACTACGAGCAGTACTTC. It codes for CSAPRTSGSHYEQYF.

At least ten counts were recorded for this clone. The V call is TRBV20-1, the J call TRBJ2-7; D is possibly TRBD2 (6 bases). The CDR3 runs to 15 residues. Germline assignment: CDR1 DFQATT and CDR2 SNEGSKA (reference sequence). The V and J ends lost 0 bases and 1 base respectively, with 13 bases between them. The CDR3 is CSARDAIRGSYEQYF. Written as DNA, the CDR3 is TGCAGTGCTAGAGACGCGATTCGGGGGTCCTACGAGCAGTACTTC.

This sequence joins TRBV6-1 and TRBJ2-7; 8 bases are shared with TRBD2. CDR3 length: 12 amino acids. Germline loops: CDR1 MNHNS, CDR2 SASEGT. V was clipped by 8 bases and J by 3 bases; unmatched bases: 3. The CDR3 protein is CASRTSRYEQYF. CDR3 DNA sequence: TGTGCCAGCCGGACTAGCCGCTACGAGCAGTACTTC.

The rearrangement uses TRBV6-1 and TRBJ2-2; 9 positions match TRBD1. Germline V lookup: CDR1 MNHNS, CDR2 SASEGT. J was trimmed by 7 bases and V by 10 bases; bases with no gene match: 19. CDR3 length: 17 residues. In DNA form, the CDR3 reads TGTGCCATCAGCCGGAAATCCGTGACAGGGGGAGACGGGGAGCTGTTTTTT. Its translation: CAISRKSVTGGDGELFF.

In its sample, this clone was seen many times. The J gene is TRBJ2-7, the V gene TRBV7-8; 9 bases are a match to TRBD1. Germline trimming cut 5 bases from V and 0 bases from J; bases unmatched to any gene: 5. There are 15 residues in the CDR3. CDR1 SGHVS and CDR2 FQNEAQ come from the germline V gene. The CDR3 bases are TGTGCCAGCAGCCTGGGACAGGGCAGCTCCTACGAGCAGTACTTC. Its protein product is CASSLGQGSSYEQYF. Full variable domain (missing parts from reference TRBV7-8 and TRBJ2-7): GAGVSQSPRYKVAKRGQDVALRCDPISGHVSLFWYQQALGQGPEFLTYFQNEAQLDKSGLPSDRFFAERPEGSVSTLKIQRTQQEDSAVYLCASSLGQGSSYEQYFGPGTRLTVT.

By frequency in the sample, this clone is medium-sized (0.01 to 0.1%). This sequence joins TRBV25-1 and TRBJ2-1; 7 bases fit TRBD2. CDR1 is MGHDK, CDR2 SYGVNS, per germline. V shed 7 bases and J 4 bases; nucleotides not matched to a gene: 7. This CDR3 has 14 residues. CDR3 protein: CASKSSGPYNEQFF. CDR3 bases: TGTGCCAGCAAGTCTAGCGGACCTTACAATGAGCAGTTCTTC.

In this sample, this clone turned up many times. As DNA, the CDR3 is TGTGCCAGCACCCGGACAGGGGCCTACAATGAGCAGTTCTTC. Amino acid sequence: CASTRTGAYNEQFF. The gene calls are TRBV27 and TRBJ2-1, with TRBD1 matching over 9 bases. This CDR3 comprises 14 residues. The junction had 3 bases not matched to a gene; V was cut back by 7 bases and J by 2 bases. CDR1 is MNHEY, CDR2 SMNVEV, per germline (reference sequence).

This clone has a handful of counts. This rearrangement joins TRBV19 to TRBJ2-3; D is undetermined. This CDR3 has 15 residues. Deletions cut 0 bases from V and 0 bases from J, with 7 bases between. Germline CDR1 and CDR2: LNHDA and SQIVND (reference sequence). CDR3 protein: CASSIEGSSTDTQYF. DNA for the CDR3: TGTGCCAGTAGTATAGAGGGTTCTAGCACAGATACGCAGTATTTT.

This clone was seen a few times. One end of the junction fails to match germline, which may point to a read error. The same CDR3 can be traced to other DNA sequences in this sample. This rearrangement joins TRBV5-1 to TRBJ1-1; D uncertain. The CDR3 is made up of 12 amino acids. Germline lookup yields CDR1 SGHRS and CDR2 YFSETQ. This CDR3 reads CASGEGNTEAFF. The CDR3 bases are TGCGCCAGCGGAGAAGGGAACACTGAGGCTTTCTTT.

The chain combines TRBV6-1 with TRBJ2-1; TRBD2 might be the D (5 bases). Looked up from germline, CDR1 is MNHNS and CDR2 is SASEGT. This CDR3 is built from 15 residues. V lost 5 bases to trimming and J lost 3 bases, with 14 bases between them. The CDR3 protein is CASSSSGRSYNEQFF. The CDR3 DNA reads TGTGCCAGCAGTTCCAGCGGTAGGAGCTACAATGAGCAGTTCTTC.

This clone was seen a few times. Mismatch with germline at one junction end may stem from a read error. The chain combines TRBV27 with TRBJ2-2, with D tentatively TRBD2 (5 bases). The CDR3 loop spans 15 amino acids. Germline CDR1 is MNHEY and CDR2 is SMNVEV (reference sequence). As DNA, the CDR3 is TGTGCCAGCAGTTTAGGAAGCCCGAACACCGGGGAGATGCTTTTT. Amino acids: CASSLGSPNTGEMLF.

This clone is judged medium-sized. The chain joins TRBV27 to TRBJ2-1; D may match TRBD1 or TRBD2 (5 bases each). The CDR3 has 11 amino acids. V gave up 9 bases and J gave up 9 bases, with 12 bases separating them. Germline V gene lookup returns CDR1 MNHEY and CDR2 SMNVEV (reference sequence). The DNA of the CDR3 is TGTGCCAGTAGAGGGACGGCTGAGCAGTTCTTC. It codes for CASRGTAEQFF.

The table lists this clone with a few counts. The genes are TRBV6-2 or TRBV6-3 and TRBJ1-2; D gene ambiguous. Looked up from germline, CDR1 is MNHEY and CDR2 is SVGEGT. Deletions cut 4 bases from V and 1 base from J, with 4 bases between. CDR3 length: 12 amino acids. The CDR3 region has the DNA TGTGCCAGCAGTTCTTATAACTATGGCTACACCTTC. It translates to CASSSYNYGYTF.

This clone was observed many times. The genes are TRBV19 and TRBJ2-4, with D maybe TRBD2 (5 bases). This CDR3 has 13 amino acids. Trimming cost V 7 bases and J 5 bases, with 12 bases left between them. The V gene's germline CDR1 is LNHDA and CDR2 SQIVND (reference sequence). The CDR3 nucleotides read TGTGCCAGTAAGTCCCCGGAGGAAAACATTCAGTACTTC. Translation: CASKSPEENIQYF. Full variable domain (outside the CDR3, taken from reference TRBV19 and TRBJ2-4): DGGITQSPKYLFRKEGQNVTLSCEQNLNHDAMYWYRQDPGQGLRLIYYSQIVNDFQKGDIAEGYSVSREKKESFPLTVTSAQKNPTAFYLCASKSPEENIQYFGAGTRLSVL.